These 32 T cell receptor beta chains came from one sample sequenced in a study of cytomegalovirus exposure and HLA in healthy donors. The study ran its PCR with 60 Vbeta and 13 Jbeta primers. TCRdb's copy holds only in-frame clones and misses some; the assay was immunoSEQ multiplex PCR. The repertoire holds under 150,000 clones, roughly 85% seen once, with nearly 3.5% in the top ten. Sequenced sample: PBMCs. The receptors derive from a male donor in good health and CMV-seronegative.

The gene calls are TRBV6-5 and TRBJ2-2, with 8 bases fitting TRBD1. Losses at the gene ends were 0 bases for V and 4 bases for J; bases not matched to a gene: 1. This CDR3 comprises 15 residues. Germline CDR1 is MNHEY and CDR2 is SVGAGI. In DNA form, the CDR3 reads TGTGCCAGCAGTTACTCGGACAGGGCCACCGGGGAGCTGTTTTTT. Translated: CASSYSDRATGELFF.

The chain is built from TRBV27 and TRBJ2-3; 9 nucleotides match TRBD1. V was clipped by 0 bases and J by 1 base; unmatched bases: 11. There are 19 residues in the CDR3. CDR1 and CDR2 (germline): MNHEY, SMNVEV (reference sequence). The DNA of the CDR3 is TGTGCCAGCAGTTTATCTCGGGACAGGGATGGTTTGGGCACAGATACGCAGTATTTT. The encoded protein is CASSLSRDRDGLGTDTQYF.

The rearrangement links TRBV15 to TRBJ1-4; 9 positions match TRBD1. This CDR3 is 15 amino acids long. Germline V lookup: CDR1 LNHNV, CDR2 YYDKDF (reference sequence). The trim removed 3 bases at V and 7 bases at J, leaving 6 bases unmatched. CDR3 bases: TGTGCCACCAGCAGGGACAGGGGCCCGGTTGAAAAACTGTTTTTT. Protein sequence: CATSRDRGPVEKLFF.

This clone came up once. The chain links TRBV5-6 to TRBJ1-2; TRBD1 matches at 7 bases. Germline loops: CDR1 SGHDT, CDR2 YYEEEE. This CDR3 has 17 amino acids. After removal of 4 bases from V and 2 bases from J, the junction contained 14 bases not matched to a gene. Written as DNA, the CDR3 is TGTGCCAGCAGCCCCACCCGCCGACAGGGCCGCAACTATGGCTACACCTTC. It is translated as CASSPTRRQGRNYGYTF. The whole variable domain, filled in from reference TRBV5-6 and TRBJ1-2, reads DAGVTQSPTHLIKTRGQQVTLRCSPKSGHDTVSWYQQALGQGPQFIFQYYEEEERQRGNFPDRFSGHQFPNYSSELNVNALLLGDSALYLCASSPTRRQGRNYGYTFGSGTRLTVV.

V is TRBV4-1 and J is TRBJ2-1, with a weak D call TRBD1 (6 bases). The germline V gene encodes CDR1 MGHRA and CDR2 YSYEKL. This CDR3 region has 17 residues. Trimming pared 0 bases from V and 9 bases from J, leaving 21 bases between. In DNA, the CDR3 is TGCGCCAGCAGCCAAGATATTAGGCGGTCGCAAGGGGGTGAGCAGTTCTTC. It is translated as CASSQDIRRSQGGEQFF.

V is TRBV21-1 and J is TRBJ2-7; no DNA check was done on the table's D call, TRBD2. TRBV21-1 is an annotated pseudogene. CDR3 length: 12 residues. The chain's CDR3 is CASTRGNSEQYF. In nucleotides, the CDR3 is TGTGCCAGCACTAGAGGGAACTCCGAGCAGTACTTC.

The rearrangement links TRBV25-1 to TRBJ2-2, with TRBD2 identical over 8 bases. The junction had 4 bases not matched to a gene; V was cut back by 5 bases and J by 5 bases. Germline V lookup: CDR1 MGHDK, CDR2 SYGVNS. The CDR3 consists of 14 residues. The CDR3 sequence is CASSSIAGTGELFF. CDR3 bases: TGTGCCAGCAGTTCCATAGCGGGAACCGGGGAGCTGTTTTTT.

This chain connects TRBV29-1 to TRBJ1-1, with D possibly TRBD1 on 5 matching bases. This CDR3 has 14 residues. CDR1 and CDR2 (germline): SQVTM, ANQGSEA. V lost 6 bases and J 4 bases, leaving 18 bases between the germline ends. The CDR3 DNA reads as TGCAGCGTCCAGACAGTAGACGATGCCACTGAAGCTTTCTTT. Its protein product is CSVQTVDDATEAFF.

The chain carries TRBV7-9 and TRBJ2-5; tentatively, D is TRBD1 (5 bases). Trimming removed 5 bases from V and 1 base from J, with 14 bases in between. The germline CDR1 and CDR2 sequences are SEHNR and FQNEAQ (reference sequence). The CDR3 sequence is 15 residues long. The CDR3 loop is CASSQRQGPQETQYF. The CDR3, as DNA: TGTGCCAGCAGCCAGAGGCAGGGCCCCCAAGAGACCCAGTACTTC.

The chain links TRBV6-1 to TRBJ2-2; 10 bases line up with TRBD2. The junction had 9 bases not matched to a gene; V was cut back by 11 bases and J by 3 bases. The CDR3 extends over 15 amino acids. CDR1 and CDR2 (germline): MNHNS, SASEGT. CDR3 nucleotide sequence: TGTGCCGCCCTTACCGGGACTAGCGACACCGGGGAGCTGTTTTTT. It is translated as CAALTGTSDTGELFF.

The rearrangement links TRBV28 to TRBJ1-2, with D possibly matching TRBD1 (6 bases). This CDR3 is built from 14 residues. V dropped 4 bases and J dropped 6 bases, with 15 bases sitting between them. Germline V CDR1 and CDR2: MDHEN, SYDVKM. The chain's CDR3 is CASSSEAGVHGYTF. The CDR3 bases are TGTGCCAGCAGTTCGGAAGCAGGGGTGCATGGCTACACCTTC.

The rearrangement joins TRBV5-4 to TRBJ2-5; 7 bases fit TRBD1. The end of the DNA fits TRBJ2-7 better, so the J call may be wrong. The CDR3 contains 14 residues. In germline, CDR1 is SGHNT, CDR2 YYREEE (reference sequence). CDR3 residues: CASSLGQGPYEQYF. The CDR3 nucleotides are TGTGCCAGCAGCTTGGGACAGGGACCCTACGAGCAGTACTTC.

This chain uses TRBV6-6 with TRBJ1-5; the match to TRBD1 covers 8 bases. The germline V gene encodes CDR1 MNHNY and CDR2 SVGAGI (reference sequence). With V trimmed by 5 bases and J by 6 bases, 6 bases remained unmatched. The CDR3 runs to 14 residues. The DNA of the CDR3 is TGTGCCAGCAGTACGGACAGGGATGGTCAGCCCCAGCATTTT. Amino acids: CASSTDRDGQPQHF.

This chain connects TRBV7-2 to TRBJ1-3; possible D gene TRBD1, 6 bases. The CDR3 contains 15 residues. Germline V gene sequence: CDR1 SGHTA, CDR2 FQGNSA. Deletions cut 5 bases from V and 7 bases from J, with 18 bases between. The CDR3 region has the DNA TGTGCCAGCAGCCCCTTTCCAGGGAGGGGGAACACCATATATTTT. It is translated as CASSPFPGRGNTIYF.

V is TRBV29-1 and J is TRBJ2-7; 11 bases line up with TRBD2. Germline V gene sequence: CDR1 SQVTM, CDR2 ANQGSEA. The CDR3 loop spans 14 amino acids. After removal of 2 bases from V and 4 bases from J, the junction contained 4 bases not matched to a gene. The CDR3 region is CSVETLAGGYEQYF. CDR3 DNA sequence: TGCAGCGTTGAAACCCTAGCGGGGGGATACGAGCAGTACTTC.

The chain employs TRBV29-1 and TRBJ2-5, with a tentative D call TRBD2 (6 bases). The CDR3 length is 13 residues. The V gene lost 4 bases and the J gene lost 2 bases, with 11 bases spanning the gap. Looked up from germline, CDR1 is SQVTM and CDR2 is ANQGSEA. Here the CDR3 DNA reads TGCAGCGTTGGTCTGGGGAGGCAAGAGACCCAGTACTTC. Its protein product is CSVGLGRQETQYF.

The V gene is TRBV4-1, the J gene TRBJ1-5; D perhaps matches TRBD1 (6 bases). V was cut by 1 base and J by 8 bases, with 12 bases left in between. The CDR3 is 14 amino acids. Looked up from germline, CDR1 is MGHRA and CDR2 is YSYEKL. CDR3 protein: CASSQGRGLKPQHF. CDR3 in DNA: TGCGCCAGCAGCCAAGGCAGGGGTTTAAAGCCCCAGCATTTT.

The chain employs TRBV15 and TRBJ1-5; tentative D call: TRBD1 (5 bases). The V end lost 0 bases, the J end lost 4 bases, and 13 bases lay between the germline ends. Germline values: CDR1 LNHNV, CDR2 YYDKDF (reference sequence). The CDR3 contains 16 residues. CDR3 in amino acids: CATSRDMGGGNQPQHF. As DNA, the CDR3 is TGTGCCACCAGCAGAGATATGGGGGGTGGTAATCAGCCCCAGCATTTT. Complete variable domain (other parts from reference TRBV15 and TRBJ1-5): DAMVIQNPRYQVTQFGKPVTLSCSQTLNHNVMYWYQQKSSQAPKLLFHYYDKDFNNEADTPDNFQSRRPNTSFCFLDIRSPGLGDTAMYLCATSRDMGGGNQPQHFGDGTRLSIL.

This sequence joins TRBV6-6 and TRBJ1-1, with D possibly TRBD1 on 6 matching bases. V shed 7 bases and J shed 5 bases, with 11 bases lying between them. The CDR3 length is 12 residues. In germline, CDR1 is MNHNY, CDR2 SVGAGI (reference sequence). CDR3 in amino acids: CASTPQGTEAFF. DNA of the CDR3: TGTGCCAGCACCCCACAGGGAACTGAAGCTTTCTTT.

The chain is built from TRBV13 and TRBJ2-5; 12 bases map to TRBD1. The J call could be wrong; TRBJ2-7 is a better fit for the DNA end. Germline V CDR1 and CDR2: PRHDT, FYEKMQ (reference sequence). This CDR3 has 15 residues. The CDR3: CASTTGTGGFYEQYF. CDR3 DNA sequence: TGTGCCAGCACCACCGGGACAGGGGGCTTCTACGAGCAGTACTTC.

This clone was detected only once. The chain uses TRBV27 and TRBJ2-1; 9 bases are shared with TRBD1. The CDR3 is 16 amino acids. The junction had 9 bases not matched to a gene; V was cut back by 6 bases and J by 3 bases. The germline V gene encodes CDR1 MNHEY and CDR2 SMNVEV (reference sequence). CDR3 coding DNA: TGTGCCAGCAGACCCGGGACAGGGAACAACTACAATGAGCAGTTCTTC. This encodes CASRPGTGNNYNEQFF.

V is TRBV7-2 and J is TRBJ2-7; the match to TRBD2 covers 11 bases. V shed 2 bases and J 6 bases; nucleotides not matched to a gene: 6. Germline values: CDR1 SGHTA, CDR2 FQGNSA. The length of the CDR3 is 15 residues. CDR3 DNA sequence: TGTGCCAGCAGCTTAATGGGACTAGCGGAGTTCGAGCAGTACTTC. Translated: CASSLMGLAEFEQYF.

The chain uses TRBV4-1 and TRBJ2-1; 7 bases agree with TRBD1. The germline V gene has CDR1 MGHRA and CDR2 YSYEKL. The CDR3 contains 15 residues. V was pared by 2 bases and J by 0 bases, with 1 base of the junction left unmatched. The CDR3 protein is CASSQRDSSYNEQFF. The CDR3, as DNA: TGCGCCAGCAGCCAACGGGACAGCTCCTACAATGAGCAGTTCTTC.

V gene TRBV5-4 combines with J gene TRBJ1-3; the D is unclear. This CDR3 region has 16 residues. V was shortened by 1 base and J by 0 bases, with 11 bases between the two germline ends. Germline-derived CDR1 and CDR2 are SGHNT and YYREEE (reference sequence). The CDR3 coding sequence is TGTGCCAGCAGCTTGATGGGTCCTAGCTCTGGAAACACCATATATTTT. It encodes CASSLMGPSSGNTIYF.

The rearrangement uses TRBV18 and TRBJ1-1; D call uncertain. The CDR3 length is 14 residues. Trimming took 2 bases from V and 1 from J, leaving 8 bases between them. Germline lookup yields CDR1 KGHSH and CDR2 LQKENI. CDR3 nucleotide sequence: TGTGCCAGCTCACCAACCAGTACGAACACTGAAGCTTTCTTT. Protein product: CASSPTSTNTEAFF. Variable domain in full (rest from reference TRBV18 and TRBJ1-1): NAGVMQNPRHLVRRRGQEARLRCSPMKGHSHVYWYRQLPEEGLKFMVYLQKENIIDESGMPKERFSAEFPKEGPSILRIQQVVRGDSAAYFCASSPTSTNTEAFFGQGTRLTVV.

This clone was detected once. The chain has TRBV7-3 and TRBJ1-1; 9 nucleotides match TRBD1. Germline CDR1 reads SGHTA; CDR2 reads FQGTGA. This CDR3 has 15 amino acids. With 2 bases clipped from V and 1 base from J, the junction kept 2 bases outside the gene matches. The CDR3 region is CASSLGGQGNTEAFF. Here the CDR3 DNA reads TGTGCCAGCAGCTTAGGGGGACAGGGGAACACTGAAGCTTTCTTT.

The chain is built from TRBV13 and TRBJ2-7, with D perhaps matching TRBD2 (5 bases). The CDR3 spans 12 residues. V lost 4 bases and J 3 bases, leaving 7 bases between the germline ends. Germline values: CDR1 PRHDT, CDR2 FYEKMQ (reference sequence). CDR3 nucleotides: TGTGCCAGCAGCTACGGGGACTACGAGCAGTACTTC. Protein sequence: CASSYGDYEQYF.

V usage is TRBV9 and J usage is TRBJ2-7; 7 positions agree with TRBD2. With V trimmed by 3 bases and J by 3 bases, 12 bases remained unmatched. Germline V gene sequence: CDR1 SGDLS, CDR2 YYNGEE. The CDR3 runs to 16 residues. CDR3 amino acids: CASSAQGSGTLYEQYF. The CDR3 bases are TGTGCCAGCAGCGCCCAAGGGAGCGGGACTCTCTACGAGCAGTACTTC.

This chain joins TRBV28 and TRBJ2-3; TRBD2 matches 9 bases. Germline loops: CDR1 MDHEN, CDR2 SYDVKM. The V segment lost 3 bases and the J segment 5 bases; nucleotides outside the gene matches: 9. The CDR3 extends over 16 amino acids. Here the CDR3 reads CASSFSGRTPRDTQYF. The CDR3 DNA reads as TGTGCCAGCAGTTTCAGCGGGAGGACTCCGAGAGATACGCAGTATTTT.

The chain combines TRBV28 with TRBJ2-2; 7 bases map to TRBD1. CDR1 and CDR2 from the germline V gene are MDHEN and SYDVKM. Trimming took 2 bases from V and 1 from J; bases not matched to a gene: 7. The CDR3 has 17 amino acids. In DNA form, the CDR3 reads TGTGCCAGCAGTTTACTTTACCGGGACAGGAACACCGGGGAGCTGTTTTTT. It translates to CASSLLYRDRNTGELFF.

Regarding this clone: Other DNA sequences within the sample encode an identical CDR3. The gene calls are TRBV28 and TRBJ2-1, with TRBD2 identical over 9 bases. Per germline, CDR1 MDHEN and CDR2 SYDVKM. The J segment lost 9 bases and the V segment lost 7 bases, leaving 13 bases of the junction unmatched. There are 15 residues in the CDR3. This CDR3 reads CASIPAAGGPLEQFF. The CDR3 coding sequence is TGTGCCAGCATCCCAGCGGCGGGAGGGCCTCTTGAGCAGTTCTTC.

This clone occurred once. This sequence joins TRBV5-4 and TRBJ1-1; a weak D match, TRBD1 (6 bases). V dropped 0 bases and J dropped 6 bases, with 12 bases sitting between them. The CDR3 is 14 amino acids. Germline V gives CDR1 SGHNT, CDR2 YYREEE (reference sequence). The CDR3 is CASSLAGQGSEAFF. The CDR3 DNA is TGTGCCAGCAGCTTGGCTGGGCAGGGGTCTGAAGCTTTCTTT.